These T cell receptor beta chains were read from a single sample in a study of T cells in Graves' hyperthyroidism and ophthalmopathy. TCRdb re-called the multiplex PCR reads with MiXCR, one entry per CDR3 protein. The table records 540,000 or so distinct CDR3 sequences, 35% to 55% of them present only once. What was sequenced was peripheral blood or thyroid tissue (not recorded which). The receptor source for this set is an adult woman with Graves' disease, either hyperthyroidism or ophthalmopathy (not recorded which). Both conserved end residues are part of each CDR3. A D gene is named only where the DNA matches it firmly. Clone size is given for some rows only: seen once, a few or many times, or a class if the clone is expanded.

v_call: TRBV9
j_call: TRBJ2-7
cdr3_length: 16
d_call: TRBD2
clone_size: many
cdr3_nt: TGTGCCAGCAGCTCAGCGGGGCTAGCGGGAACTTACGAGCAGTACTTC
cdr3_aa: CASSSAGLAGTYEQYF

v_call: TRBV14
j_call: TRBJ2-2
cdr3_length: 13
d_call: -
clone_size: many
cdr3_nt: TGTGCCAGCAGCCACCCCGACTCCCGGGGGCTGTTTTTT
cdr3_aa: CASSHPDSRGLFF

v_call: TRBV7-9
j_call: TRBJ2-5
cdr3_length: 15
d_call: -
clone_size: -
cdr3_nt: TGTGCCAGCAGTTCCCACGTTTCCCCCGGGGAGACCCAGTACTTC
cdr3_aa: CASSSHVSPGETQYF

v_call: TRBV28
j_call: TRBJ1-1
cdr3_length: 14
d_call: -
clone_size: few
cdr3_nt: TGTGCCAGCAGTTTATACTATCGGTCCAGCGAAGCTTTCTTT
cdr3_aa: CASSLYYRSSEAFF

v_call: TRBV7-9
j_call: TRBJ1-1
cdr3_length: 13
d_call: -
clone_size: few
cdr3_nt: TGTGCCAGCACGATGGACGCCGGTGCTGAAGCTTTCTTT
cdr3_aa: CASTMDAGAEAFF

v_call: TRBV3-1
j_call: TRBJ2-7
cdr3_length: 13
d_call: -
clone_size: many
cdr3_nt: TGTGCCAGCAGCCGCACAGGGATCTACGAGCAGTACTTC
cdr3_aa: CASSRTGIYEQYF

v_call: TRBV7-2
j_call: TRBJ2-5
cdr3_length: 15
d_call: TRBD1
clone_size: -
cdr3_nt: TGTGCCAGCAGCTTAGGGGACAGGGTCAAAGAGACCCAGTACTTC
cdr3_aa: CASSLGDRVKETQYF

v_call: TRBV2
j_call: TRBJ2-5
cdr3_length: 15
d_call: TRBD2
clone_size: -
cdr3_nt: TGTGCCAGCAGGGAGGGACTAGCGGGAAAAGAGACCCAGTACTTC
cdr3_aa: CASREGLAGKETQYF

v_call: TRBV19
j_call: TRBJ1-5
cdr3_length: 15
d_call: -
clone_size: many
cdr3_nt: TGTGCCAGTAGTATGTCCAGCTATAGCAATCAGCCCCAGCATTTT
cdr3_aa: CASSMSSYSNQPQHF

v_call: TRBV2
j_call: TRBJ1-5
cdr3_length: 12
d_call: -
clone_size: -
cdr3_nt: TGTGCCAGCAGGGACCGTAGGCAGCCCCAGCATTTT
cdr3_aa: CASRDRRQPQHF

v_call: TRBV19
j_call: TRBJ2-2
cdr3_length: 15
d_call: TRBD1
clone_size: once
cdr3_nt: TGTGCCAGTATTCTGAGGACAGGAGGCACCGGGGAGCTGTTTTTT
cdr3_aa: CASILRTGGTGELFF

v_call: TRBV25-1
j_call: TRBJ2-5
cdr3_length: 17
d_call: TRBD2
clone_size: -
cdr3_nt: TGTGCCAGCAGCTTAGTTGGATGGACTAGCGGGGAAGAGACCCAGTACTTC
cdr3_aa: CASSLVGWTSGEETQYF

v_call: TRBV15
j_call: TRBJ2-2
cdr3_length: 8
d_call: -
clone_size: -
cdr3_nt: TGTGCCACCAGCAGAGATTTTTTT
cdr3_aa: CATSRDFF

v_call: TRBV10-3
j_call: TRBJ2-5
cdr3_length: 16
d_call: TRBD1
clone_size: -
cdr3_nt: TGTGCCATCAGTGAGACAAACAGGGGGATGATGGAGACCCAGTACTTC
cdr3_aa: CAISETNRGMMETQYF

v_call: TRBV14
j_call: TRBJ1-1
cdr3_length: 14
d_call: -
clone_size: many
cdr3_nt: TGTGCCAGCAGCCCCCTGAAGGGAGGCACTGAAGCTTTCTTT
cdr3_aa: CASSPLKGGTEAFF

v_call: TRBV11-2
j_call: TRBJ1-4
cdr3_length: 16
d_call: TRBD1
clone_size: -
cdr3_nt: TGTGCCAGCAGCTTGGGCTGGACAGGAGCTAATGAAAAACTGTTTTTT
cdr3_aa: CASSLGWTGANEKLFF

v_call: TRBV20-1
j_call: TRBJ1-1
cdr3_length: 10
d_call: -
clone_size: many
cdr3_nt: TGCAGTGCTTACGACACCGGTGGCTTCTTT
cdr3_aa: CSAYDTGGFF

v_call: TRBV29-1
j_call: TRBJ2-2
cdr3_length: 15
d_call: -
clone_size: -
cdr3_nt: TGCAGCGTTGAGGGTCTCGGAGGGGTCACCGGGGAGCTGTTTTTT
cdr3_aa: CSVEGLGGVTGELFF

v_call: TRBV7-2
j_call: TRBJ1-2
cdr3_length: 11
d_call: -
clone_size: many
cdr3_nt: TGTGCCAGCAACGAGGGTTATGGCTACACCTTC
cdr3_aa: CASNEGYGYTF

v_call: TRBV19
j_call: TRBJ1-4
cdr3_length: 13
d_call: -
clone_size: once
cdr3_nt: TGTGCCAGTAGTCTTACGACTAATGAAAAACTGTTTTTT
cdr3_aa: CASSLTTNEKLFF

v_call: TRBV4-1
j_call: TRBJ2-2
cdr3_length: 15
d_call: -
clone_size: many
cdr3_nt: TGCGCCAGCAGCCAAGTCTTCGGACGTACCGGGGAGCTGTTTTTT
cdr3_aa: CASSQVFGRTGELFF

v_call: TRBV27
j_call: TRBJ2-2
cdr3_length: 16
d_call: TRBD1
clone_size: few
cdr3_nt: TGTGCCAGCAGTCACGGACAGGGGGCGGGCACCGGGGAGCTGTTTTTT
cdr3_aa: CASSHGQGAGTGELFF